One and the same sample provided the 22 T cell receptor beta chains below, sequenced in a study of PD-1 blockade in classical Hodgkin lymphoma (dated by TCRdb to 2020 to 2021). Library method: the immunoSEQ multiplex PCR assay. In its TCRdb copy, this immuneACCESS table keeps in-frame sequences only and misses some clones. Where compared with another copy, unresolved V genes explain less than half of these, and the others have no known cause. The table for this sample lists some 21,000 clones; around 77% of them were counted only once. Of the sample, roughly 15% is held by the ten largest clones. What this sample's time point label stands for: cycle 2 day 1 (C2D1) of nivolumab. Every trial patient had relapsed following autologous stem cell transplantation, and prior brentuximab vedotin exposure was what differed among cohorts A, B and C. The sequences come from peripheral blood mononuclear cells (PBMCs), collected before the second cycle of nivolumab. These receptors originate from a human donor with classical Hodgkin lymphoma.

In its sample, this clone ranks as medium-sized. The chain uses TRBV6-1 and TRBJ1-5; the match to TRBD1 covers 11 bases. The CDR3 is 15 residues long. V lost 6 bases to trimming and J lost 3 bases; unmatched junction nucleotides: 4. CDR1 and CDR2 from the germline V gene are MNHNS and SASEGT. DNA for the CDR3: TGTGCCAGCAGGACGGGACAGGGGGTCAATCAGCCCCAGCATTTT. This gives the protein CASRTGQGVNQPQHF.

V is TRBV5-6 and J is TRBJ1-6; 10 bases line up with TRBD1. Unmatched junction bases numbered 2, after V lost 4 bases and J lost 7 bases. Germline V gives CDR1 SGHDT, CDR2 YYEEEE. The CDR3 is 14 residues long. The CDR3 spells CASSPGQGNSPLHF. DNA of the CDR3: TGTGCCAGCAGCCCGGGACAGGGGAATTCACCCCTCCACTTT.

The V call is TRBV7-2, the J call TRBJ2-7; D possibly uses TRBD1 or TRBD2 (5 bases each). Germline V lookup: CDR1 SGHTA, CDR2 FQGNSA. Trimming took off 1 base at V and 9 bases at J, with 13 bases between the two ends. This CDR3 spans 13 amino acids. This CDR3 reads CASSLGWGSGQYF. In nucleotides, the CDR3 is TGTGCCAGCAGCTTAGGGTGGGGGTCGGGGCAGTACTTC.

The chain uses TRBV2 and TRBJ1-3; D is uncertain. Germline V lookup: CDR1 SNHLY, CDR2 FYNNEI. CDR3 size: 17 residues. V shed 1 base and J shed 1 base, with 14 bases lying between them. The CDR3 region is CASSEVGKGPSGNTIYF. CDR3 sequence (DNA): TGTGCCAGCAGTGAAGTCGGAAAGGGCCCATCTGGAAACACCATATATTTT.

The chain uses TRBV19 and TRBJ1-2; TRBD1 might be the D (5 bases). The CDR3 totals 15 residues. Germline CDR1 is LNHDA and CDR2 is SQIVND (reference sequence). The V gene lost 3 bases and the J gene lost 8 bases, with 19 bases spanning the gap. The DNA for the CDR3 is TGTGCCAGTAGTATCGACCTGGACAAAAATTGGGGCTACACCTTC. Translated, it gives CASSIDLDKNWGYTF.

The rearrangement links TRBV18 to TRBJ1-2; 10 nucleotides match TRBD1. The V gene end was trimmed by 2 bases and the J gene end by 4 bases; junction bases not matched to a gene: 1. CDR3 length: 14 residues. From germline, CDR1 is KGHSH and CDR2 LQKENI. In DNA form, the CDR3 reads TGTGCCAGCTCACCAAGGGACAGGGGCTATGGCTACACCTTC. It translates to CASSPRDRGYGYTF.

This clone was recorded only once. The gene calls are TRBV15 and TRBJ2-5; 8 bases map to TRBD1. The junction had 6 bases not matched to a gene; V was cut back by 3 bases and J by 3 bases. Germline CDR1 LNHNV, CDR2 YYDKDF (reference sequence). This CDR3 region has 15 residues. The CDR3 sequence: CATSSQDRAKETQYF. The CDR3 nucleotides read TGTGCCACCAGCAGCCAGGACAGGGCGAAAGAGACCCAGTACTTC.

The gene calls are TRBV2 and TRBJ2-2, with 9 bases aligning to TRBD1. The ends lost 4 bases at V and 3 bases at J; junction bases unmatched: 12. CDR1 and CDR2 from the germline V gene are SNHLY and FYNNEI. This CDR3 has 18 amino acids. In DNA, the CDR3 is TGTGCCAGCAGTGCTCGCCGGGACAGGGTGTCTGACACCGGGGAGCTGTTTTTT. Encoded protein: CASSARRDRVSDTGELFF.

The rearrangement links TRBV28 to TRBJ1-4, with D unclear. The V and J ends lost 2 bases and 4 bases respectively, with 11 bases between them. The germline CDR1 and CDR2 sequences are MDHEN and SYDVKM. The CDR3 is made up of 15 amino acids. The CDR3 sequence is CASSLVGGFNEKLFF. The CDR3 DNA sequence: TGTGCCAGCAGTTTAGTAGGAGGATTTAATGAAAAACTGTTTTTT.

The CDR3 loop is CASSELYKRFGTDTQYF. DNA of the CDR3: TGTGCCAGCAGTGAACTGTATAAGAGATTTGGTACAGATACGCAGTATTTT. The chain links TRBV2 to TRBJ2-3; D remains unclear. The germline CDR1 and CDR2 sequences are SNHLY and FYNNEI. Trimming took 2 bases from V and 3 from J, leaving 18 bases between them. CDR3 length equals 17 residues.

The genes are TRBV4-1 and TRBJ2-2; 8 bases are shared with TRBD2. Germline V gene data show CDR1 as MGHRA and CDR2 as YSYEKL. Unmatched junction bases numbered 7, after V lost 0 bases and J lost 4 bases. CDR3 size: 17 residues. The CDR3 coding sequence is TGCGCCAGCAGCCAAGATTGGGCGGGGGGAAGCACCGGGGAGCTGTTTTTT. Translating gives CASSQDWAGGSTGELFF.

The chain uses TRBV15 and TRBJ2-1; D possibly corresponds to TRBD2 (7 bases). The germline CDR1 and CDR2 sequences are LNHNV and YYDKDF (reference sequence). With 3 bases removed from V and 9 bases from J, the gap between germline ends came to 12 bases. The CDR3 consists of 13 residues. The CDR3 reads CATSRGGRPEQFF. Here the CDR3 DNA reads TGTGCCACCAGCAGGGGGGGGCGGCCTGAGCAGTTCTTC.

V is TRBV5-1 and J is TRBJ2-7; tentative D call: TRBD2 (6 bases). The V gene's germline CDR1 is SGHRS and CDR2 YFSETQ. The length of the CDR3 is 13 residues. V was clipped by 3 bases and J by 0 bases, with 7 bases between them. CDR3 DNA sequence: TGCGCCAGCAGCTACGGGAGCTCCTACGAGCAGTACGTC. The encoded protein is CASSYGSSYEQYV.

J is TRBJ1-1 and V is TRBV5-1; D is possibly TRBD1 (5 bases). This CDR3 spans 15 amino acids. Germline loops: CDR1 SGHRS, CDR2 YFSETQ. The V and J ends lost 6 bases and 3 bases respectively, with 18 bases between them. CDR3 sequence reads: CASNHDGARDTEAFF. Here the CDR3 DNA reads TGCGCCAGCAATCATGACGGGGCGCGGGACACTGAAGCTTTCTTT.

The chain uses TRBV7-2 and TRBJ2-1; 7 nucleotides align to TRBD1. V shed 5 bases, J shed 6 bases, and the junction held 1 base outside the gene matches. CDR3 length: 12 residues. Germline V gives CDR1 SGHTA, CDR2 FQGNSA. CDR3 sequence (DNA): TGTGCCAGCAGCCCAGGGGGCAATGAGCAGTTCTTC. It specifies CASSPGGNEQFF. Full variable domain (missing parts from reference TRBV7-2 and TRBJ2-1): GAGVSQSPSNKVTEKGKDVELRCDPISGHTALYWYRQSLGQGLEFLIYFQGNSAPDKSGLPSDRFSAERTGGSVSTLTIQRTQQEDSAVYLCASSPGGNEQFFGPGTRLTVL.

This rearrangement joins TRBV7-2 to TRBJ1-3; no firm D call. CDR1 SGHTA and CDR2 FQGNSA come from the germline V gene. The CDR3 runs 15 residues. The ends were cut back, 1 base at V and 3 bases at J, with 10 bases in the middle. DNA for the CDR3: TGTGCCAGCAGCTTAGATGGGGTCCTTGGAAACACCATATATTTT. Its protein is CASSLDGVLGNTIYF.

J is TRBJ2-7 and V is TRBV5-4; the D gene is possibly TRBD2 (6 bases). CDR1 and CDR2 (germline): SGHNT, YYREEE (reference sequence). The CDR3 totals 15 residues. Between the trimmed V and J ends, which lost 2 bases and 7 bases, there was a span of 19 bases. The CDR3 sequence: CASSFGSGSLGEQYF. The CDR3 DNA sequence: TGTGCCAGCAGCTTCGGATCCGGGAGTTTGGGGGAGCAGTACTTC.

A single count supports this clone. The chain has TRBV25-1 and TRBJ2-1; the match to TRBD1 covers 7 bases. V shed 6 bases, J shed 8 bases, and the junction held 7 bases outside the gene matches. Per germline, CDR1 MGHDK and CDR2 SYGVNS. This CDR3 spans 13 amino acids. The CDR3 loop reads CASRRGPSYEQFF. In nucleotides, the CDR3 is TGTGCCAGCAGGAGGGGGCCCAGCTATGAGCAGTTCTTC. The whole variable domain, filled in from reference TRBV25-1 and TRBJ2-1, reads EADIYQTPRYLVIGTGKKITLECSQTMGHDKMYWYQQDPGMELHLIHYSYGVNSTEKGDLSSESTVSRIRTEHFPLTLESARPSHTSQYLCASRRGPSYEQFFGPGTRLTVL.

This clone was picked up a small number of times. The CDR3 sequence is CASSFWKRGSGANVLTF. CDR3 sequence (DNA): TGTGCCAGCAGCTTTTGGAAGCGGGGTTCTGGGGCCAACGTCCTGACTTTC. This rearrangement joins TRBV7-2 to TRBJ2-6; 7 nucleotides match TRBD2. The CDR3 spans 17 residues. Trimming took 3 bases from V and 1 from J; bases not matched to a gene: 6. CDR1 and CDR2 (germline): SGHTA, FQGNSA.

The chain is built from TRBV6-6 and TRBJ1-2; a possible D gene is TRBD1 (5 bases). Per germline, CDR1 MNHNY and CDR2 SVGAGI (reference sequence). The CDR3 length is 15 residues. V lost 6 bases, J lost 0 bases, and 14 bases lay in between. CDR3 nucleotides: TGTGCCAGCAGCCAGACAGCATACTCTAACTATGGCTACACCTTC. Translating it yields CASSQTAYSNYGYTF.

This chain links TRBV6-1 with TRBJ1-1, with 10 bases matching TRBD1. CDR3 length: 14 amino acids. Losses at the gene ends were 7 bases for V and 4 bases for J; bases not matched to a gene: 6. In germline, CDR1 is MNHNS, CDR2 SASEGT. The CDR3 here is CASTEGQGTTEAFF. CDR3 coding DNA: TGTGCCAGCACCGAGGGACAGGGGACCACTGAAGCTTTCTTT.

This clone has just a few counts. V gene TRBV7-2 combines with J gene TRBJ1-5; D is unclear. The CDR3 contains 13 residues. Trimming removed 6 bases from V and 10 bases from J, with 16 bases in between. Germline V gives CDR1 SGHTA, CDR2 FQGNSA. In DNA form, the CDR3 reads TGTGCCAGCAGTTACGAACCAATAGCACCCCAGCATTTT. This encodes CASSYEPIAPQHF.